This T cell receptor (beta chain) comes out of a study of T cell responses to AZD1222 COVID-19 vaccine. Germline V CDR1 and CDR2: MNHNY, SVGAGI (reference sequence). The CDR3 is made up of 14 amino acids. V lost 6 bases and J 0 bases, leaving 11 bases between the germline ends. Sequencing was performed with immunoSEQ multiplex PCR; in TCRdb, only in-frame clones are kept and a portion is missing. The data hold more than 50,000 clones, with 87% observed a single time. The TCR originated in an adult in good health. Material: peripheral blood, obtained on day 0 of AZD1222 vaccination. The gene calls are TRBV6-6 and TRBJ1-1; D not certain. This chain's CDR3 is CASSKDGMNTEAFF. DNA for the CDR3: TGTGCCAGCAGCAAGGACGGTATGAACACTGAAGCTTTCTTT.